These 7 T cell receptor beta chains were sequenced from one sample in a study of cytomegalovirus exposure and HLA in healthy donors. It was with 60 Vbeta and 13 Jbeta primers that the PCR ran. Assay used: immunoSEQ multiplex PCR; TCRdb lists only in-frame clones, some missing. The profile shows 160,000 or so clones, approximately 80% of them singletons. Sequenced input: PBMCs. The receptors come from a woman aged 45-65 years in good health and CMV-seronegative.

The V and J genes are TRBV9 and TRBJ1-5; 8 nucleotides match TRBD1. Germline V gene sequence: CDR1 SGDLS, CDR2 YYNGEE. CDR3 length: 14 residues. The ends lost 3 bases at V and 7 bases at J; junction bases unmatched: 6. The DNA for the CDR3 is TGTGCCAGCAGCGCCGGACAGGGACGGCAGCCCCAGCATTTT. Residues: CASSAGQGRQPQHF.

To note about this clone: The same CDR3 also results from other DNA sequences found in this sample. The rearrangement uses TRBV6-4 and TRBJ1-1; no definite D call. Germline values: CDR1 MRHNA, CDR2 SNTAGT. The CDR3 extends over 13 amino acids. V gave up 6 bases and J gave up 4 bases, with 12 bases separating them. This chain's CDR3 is CASSNQAGTEAFF. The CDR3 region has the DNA TGTGCCAGCAGCAATCAAGCGGGCACTGAAGCTTTCTTT.

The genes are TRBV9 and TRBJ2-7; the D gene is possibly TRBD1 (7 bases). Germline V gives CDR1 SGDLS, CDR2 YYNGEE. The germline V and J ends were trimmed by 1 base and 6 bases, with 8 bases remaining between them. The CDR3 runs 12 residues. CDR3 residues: CASSVQGGEQYF. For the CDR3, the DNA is TGTGCCAGCAGCGTACAGGGGGGCGAGCAGTACTTC. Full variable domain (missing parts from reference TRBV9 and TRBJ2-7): DSGVTQTPKHLITATGQRVTLRCSPRSGDLSVYWYQQSLDQGLQFLIQYYNGEERAKGNILERFSAQQFPDLHSELNLSSLELGDSALYFCASSVQGGEQYFGPGTRLTVT.

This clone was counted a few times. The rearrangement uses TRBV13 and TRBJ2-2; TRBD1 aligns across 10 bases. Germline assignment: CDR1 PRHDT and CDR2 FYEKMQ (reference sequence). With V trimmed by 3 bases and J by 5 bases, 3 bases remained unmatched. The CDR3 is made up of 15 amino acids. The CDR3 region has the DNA TGTGCCAGCAGCTTCGACAGGGGGCCTACCGGGGAGCTGTTTTTT. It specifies CASSFDRGPTGELFF.

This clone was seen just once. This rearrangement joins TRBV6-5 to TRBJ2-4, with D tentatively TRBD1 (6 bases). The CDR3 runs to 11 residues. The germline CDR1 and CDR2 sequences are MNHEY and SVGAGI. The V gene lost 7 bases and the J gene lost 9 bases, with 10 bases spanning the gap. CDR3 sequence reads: CASTQGGIQYF. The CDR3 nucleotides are TGTGCCAGCACTCAAGGGGGCATTCAGTACTTC.

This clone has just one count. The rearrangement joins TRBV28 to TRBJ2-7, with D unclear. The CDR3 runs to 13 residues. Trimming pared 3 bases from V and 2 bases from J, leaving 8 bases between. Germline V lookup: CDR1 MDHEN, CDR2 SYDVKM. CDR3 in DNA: TGTGCCAGCAGTTTTTCGGGTCCCTACGAGCAGTACTTC. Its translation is CASSFSGPYEQYF.

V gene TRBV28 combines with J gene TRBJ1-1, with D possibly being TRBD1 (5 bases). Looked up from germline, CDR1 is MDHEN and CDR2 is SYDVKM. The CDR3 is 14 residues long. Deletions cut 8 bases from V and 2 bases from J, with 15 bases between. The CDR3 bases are TGTGCCAGCGCCCCTCCGACAGTCAACACTGAAGCTTTCTTT. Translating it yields CASAPPTVNTEAFF.